The clone carrying this T cell receptor (beta chain) was recorded many times. What it binds is not known. TCRdb called the RT-PCR reads again in MiXCR, with one record for every CDR3 protein. The sample contains 280,000 or so distinct CDR3 sequences, just over 20% of which appear only once. Trimming took off 0 bases at V and 2 bases at J, with 10 bases between the two ends. Per germline, CDR1 MNHEY and CDR2 SVGAGI. The CDR3 totals 16 residues. The sample originates from a study of response to subunit inactivated influenza vaccine. Study results and limitations: Each seasonal influenza vaccination, the authors suggested, recruits few new T cells.

The sequencing used PBMCs from blood, collected approximately 20 months after vaccination. This TCR derives from a man between 50 and 69 years old who received an inactivated influenza vaccine. The chain combines TRBV6-5 with TRBJ1-4; D unresolved. CDR3 region: CASSYSMWATNEKLFF. The CDR3 DNA reads as TGTGCCAGCAGTTACTCGATGTGGGCTACTAATGAAAAACTGTTTTTT.